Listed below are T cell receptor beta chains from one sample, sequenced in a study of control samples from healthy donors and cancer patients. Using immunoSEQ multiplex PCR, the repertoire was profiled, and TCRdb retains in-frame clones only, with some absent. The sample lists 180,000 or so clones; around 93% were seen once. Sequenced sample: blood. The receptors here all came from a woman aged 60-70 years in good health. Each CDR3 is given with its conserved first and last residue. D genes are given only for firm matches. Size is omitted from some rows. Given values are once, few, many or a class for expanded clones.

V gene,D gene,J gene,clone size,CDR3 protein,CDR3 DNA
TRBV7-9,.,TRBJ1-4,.,CASSTRVTEKTNEKLFF,TGTGCCAGCAGCACCCGTGTGACAGAAAAAACTAATGAAAAACTGTTTTTT
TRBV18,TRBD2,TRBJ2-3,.,CASSPGSSGGSTDTQYF,TGTGCCAGCTCACCGGGCTCCAGCGGGGGTAGCACAGATACGCAGTATTTT
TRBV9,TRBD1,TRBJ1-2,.,CASSARTGFDYGYTF,TGTGCCAGCAGCGCCAGGACAGGGTTTGACTATGGCTACACCTTC
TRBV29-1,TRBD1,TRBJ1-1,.,CSVGTGGTEAFF,TGCAGCGTTGGGACAGGGGGCACTGAAGCTTTCTTT
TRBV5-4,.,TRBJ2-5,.,CASSLAVGTQETQYF,TGTGCCAGCAGCTTGGCCGTCGGGACTCAAGAGACCCAGTACTTC
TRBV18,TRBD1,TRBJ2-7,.,CASSPGTGYESEQYF,TGTGCCAGCTCACCCGGGACAGGGTACGAATCGGAGCAGTACTTC
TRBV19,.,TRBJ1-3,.,CASSIAWGASSGNTIYF,TGTGCCAGTAGTATCGCCTGGGGGGCCTCGTCTGGAAACACCATATATTTT
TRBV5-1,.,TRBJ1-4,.,CASSLAQGGGREKLFF,TGCGCCAGCAGCTTGGCCCAGGGCGGAGGGAGAGAAAAACTGTTTTTT
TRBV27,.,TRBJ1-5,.,CASSLYRGGNQPQHF,TGTGCCAGCAGTTTATACCGGGGGGGTAATCAGCCCCAGCATTTT
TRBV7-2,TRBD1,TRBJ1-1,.,CASSSATGRTEAFF,TGTGCCAGCAGCTCCGCGACAGGGAGGACTGAAGCTTTCTTT
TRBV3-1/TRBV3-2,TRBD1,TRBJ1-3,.,CASTPGTVSGNTIYF,TGTGCCAGCACCCCCGGGACAGTCTCTGGAAACACCATATATTTT
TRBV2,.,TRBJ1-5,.,CASNEGQYQPQHF,TGTGCCAGCAACGAGGGGCAGTATCAGCCCCAGCATTTT
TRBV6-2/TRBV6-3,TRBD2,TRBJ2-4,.,CASSYPPGLGTKNIQYF,TGTGCCAGCAGTTACCCCCCGGGACTAGGTACCAAAAACATTCAGTACTTC
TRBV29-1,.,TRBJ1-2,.,CSVEDRGAGGYTF,TGCAGCGTTGAAGATCGGGGGGCAGGTGGCTACACCTTC
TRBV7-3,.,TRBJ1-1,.,CASSLLTWTNTEAFF,TGTGCCAGCAGCTTATTGACATGGACGAACACTGAAGCTTTCTTT
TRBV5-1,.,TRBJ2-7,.,CASSLVGSSGEQYF,TGCGCCAGCAGCTTGGTTGGTAGCTCGGGGGAGCAGTACTTC
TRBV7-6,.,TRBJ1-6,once,CASSRDRNNNSPLHF,TGTGCCAGCAGCAGAGACAGGAACAATAATTCACCCCTCCACTTT
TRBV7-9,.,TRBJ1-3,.,CASSLAGNTIYF,TGTGCCAGCAGCTTAGCAGGAAACACCATATATTTT
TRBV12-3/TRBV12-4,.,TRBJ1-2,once,CASSQQGLYGYTF,TGTGCCAGCAGTCAACAGGGCCTCTATGGCTACACCTTC
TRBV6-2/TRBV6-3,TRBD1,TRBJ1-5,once,CASSQTGLSNQPQHF,TGTGCCAGCAGTCAGACAGGGTTAAGCAATCAGCCCCAGCATTTT
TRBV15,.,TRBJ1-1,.,CATSRVGGNTEAFF,TGTGCCACCAGCAGAGTTGGCGGGAACACTGAAGCTTTCTTT
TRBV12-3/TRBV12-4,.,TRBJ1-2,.,CASSFSDYGYTF,TGTGCCAGCAGTTTTTCCGACTATGGCTACACCTTC
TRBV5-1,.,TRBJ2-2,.,CASSREVLGSGELFF,TGCGCCAGCAGCCGCGAGGTACTTGGGTCCGGGGAGCTGTTTTTT
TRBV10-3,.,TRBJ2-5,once,CAISDLMETQYF,TGTGCCATCAGTGACCTGATGGAGACCCAGTACTTC
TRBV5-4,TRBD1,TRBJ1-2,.,CASSLGQGGYGYTF,TGTGCCAGCAGCTTGGGACAGGGTGGCTATGGCTACACCTTC
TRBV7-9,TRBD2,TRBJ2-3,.,CASSLGSGGGTDTQYF,TGTGCCAGCAGCTTAGGTTCGGGGGGAGGCACAGATACGCAGTATTTT
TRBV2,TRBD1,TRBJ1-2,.,CASSAGQGVGYTF,TGTGCCAGCAGCGCCGGACAGGGGGTTGGCTACACCTTC
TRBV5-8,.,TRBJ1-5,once,CASSFGRFQPQHF,TGTGCCAGCAGCTTCGGACGGTTTCAGCCCCAGCATTTT
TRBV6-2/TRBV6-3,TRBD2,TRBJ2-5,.,CASSARLAGGPGQETQYF,TGTGCCAGCAGTGCCCGACTAGCGGGGGGGCCGGGTCAAGAGACCCAGTACTTC
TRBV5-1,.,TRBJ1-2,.,CASSIGTSGYTF,TGCGCCAGCAGCATAGGGACGAGTGGCTACACCTTC
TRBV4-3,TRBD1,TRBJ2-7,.,CASSRDKGQWDSYEQYF,TGCGCCAGCAGCCGAGATAAGGGACAGTGGGATTCCTACGAGCAGTACTTC
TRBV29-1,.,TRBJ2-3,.,CSVPPEGGDRITDTQYF,TGCAGCGTGCCCCCCGAGGGGGGGGACAGGATCACAGATACGCAGTATTTT
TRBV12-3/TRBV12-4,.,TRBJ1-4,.,CASRPSAREKLFF,TGTGCCAGCAGACCTTCAGCGCGGGAAAAACTGTTTTTT
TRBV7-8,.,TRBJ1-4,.,CASSLGAGLLEKLFF,TGTGCCAGCAGCTTAGGGGCAGGGTTATTAGAAAAACTGTTTTTT
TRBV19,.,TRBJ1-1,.,CASINLNTEAFF,TGTGCCAGTATAAACCTGAACACTGAAGCTTTCTTT
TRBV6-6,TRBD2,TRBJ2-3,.,CASSAGGVTDTQYF,TGTGCCAGCAGCGCCGGGGGGGTCACAGATACGCAGTATTTT
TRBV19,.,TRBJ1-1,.,CASSESSGKLDFWNTEAFF,TGTGCCAGTAGCGAAAGCTCAGGGAAATTGGATTTTTGGAACACTGAAGCTTTCTTT
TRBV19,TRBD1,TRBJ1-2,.,CASNPGQGQTYGYTF,TGTGCCAGTAACCCCGGACAGGGCCAGACCTATGGCTACACCTTC
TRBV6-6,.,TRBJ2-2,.,CASRRQAGELFF,TGTGCCAGCAGACGACAAGCCGGGGAGCTGTTTTTT
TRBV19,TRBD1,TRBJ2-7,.,CASGTGYYEQYF,TGTGCCTCCGGGACAGGGTACTACGAGCAGTACTTC
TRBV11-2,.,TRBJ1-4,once,CASSPRGTTNEKLFF,TGTGCCAGCAGTCCGCGGGGGACAACTAATGAAAAACTGTTTTTT
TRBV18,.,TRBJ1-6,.,CASSPLGLDNSPLHF,TGTGCCAGCTCACCACTAGGGTTGGATAATTCACCCCTCCACTTT
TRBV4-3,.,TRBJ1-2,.,CASSQEARAGYGYTF,TGCGCCAGCAGCCAAGAGGCCAGGGCTGGCTATGGCTACACCTTC
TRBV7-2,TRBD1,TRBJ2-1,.,CASSLGQGPNEQFF,TGTGCCAGCAGCTTAGGACAGGGACCCAATGAGCAGTTCTTC
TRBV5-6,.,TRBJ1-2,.,CASSTTPGTPNYGYTF,TGTGCCAGCAGCACGACCCCCGGGACACCTAACTATGGCTACACCTTC
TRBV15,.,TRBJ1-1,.,CATSREVTTNTEAFF,TGTGCCACCAGCAGAGAGGTCACGACGAACACTGAAGCTTTCTTT
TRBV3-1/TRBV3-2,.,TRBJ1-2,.,CASSQKGRQGHSNYGYTF,TGTGCCAGCAGCCAGAAGGGAAGGCAGGGACATTCTAACTATGGCTACACCTTC
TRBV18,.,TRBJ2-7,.,CASSPQGSYEQYF,TGTGCCAGCTCACCACAAGGCTCCTACGAGCAGTACTTC
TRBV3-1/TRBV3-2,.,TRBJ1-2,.,CASSQPTGGNYGYTF,TGTGCCAGCAGCCAACCGACAGGTGGGAACTATGGCTACACCTTC